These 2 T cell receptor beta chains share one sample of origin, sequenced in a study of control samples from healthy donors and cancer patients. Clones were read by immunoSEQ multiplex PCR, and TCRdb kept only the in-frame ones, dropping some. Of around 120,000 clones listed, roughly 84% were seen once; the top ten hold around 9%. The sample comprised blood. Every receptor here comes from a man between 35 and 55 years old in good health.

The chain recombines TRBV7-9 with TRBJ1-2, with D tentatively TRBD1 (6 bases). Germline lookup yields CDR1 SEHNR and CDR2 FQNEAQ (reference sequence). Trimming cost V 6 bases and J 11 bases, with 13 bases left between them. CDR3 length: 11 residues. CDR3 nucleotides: TGTGCCAGCAGTCTGACAGGCGAATACACCTTC. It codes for CASSLTGEYTF.

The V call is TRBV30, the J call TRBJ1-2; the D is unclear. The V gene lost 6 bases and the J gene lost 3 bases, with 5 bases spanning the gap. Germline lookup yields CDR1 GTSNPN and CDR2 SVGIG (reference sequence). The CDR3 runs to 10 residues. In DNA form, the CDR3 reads TGTGCCTGCGGCGACTATGGCTACACCTTC. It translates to CACGDYGYTF. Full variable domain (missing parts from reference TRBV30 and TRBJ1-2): SQTIHQWPATLVQPVGSPLSLECTVEGTSNPNLYWYRQAAGRGLQLLFYSVGIGQISSEVPQNLSASRPQDRQFILSSKKLLLSDSGFYLCACGDYGYTFGSGTRLTVV.